These T cell receptor beta chains were read from a single sample in a study of cytomegalovirus exposure and HLA in healthy donors. The assay was immunoSEQ multiplex PCR, and TCRdb's table has in-frame clones only and misses some. The sample includes 50,000 to 70,000 clones, around 73% of them seen just once. Sequencing was performed on PBMCs. These receptors were collected from a girl between 5 and 17 years old in good health and CMV-seropositive. The CDR3 runs from the conserved cysteine through the conserved F or W. A D gene is named only where the DNA matches it firmly. Clone size, where shown, is once, few, many, or a class for clones that have expanded.

abundance,v_gene,d_gene,j_gene,CDR3aa,CDR3nt
few,TRBV7-2,-,TRBJ1-4,CASTPHGGSNEKLFF,TGTGCCAGCACTCCGCATGGGGGGTCTAATGAAAAACTGTTTTTT
-,TRBV29-1,TRBD2,TRBJ2-1,CSVEPGLASHEQFF,TGCAGCGTTGAACCGGGACTAGCGTCTCATGAGCAGTTCTTC
-,TRBV7-9,-,TRBJ1-1,CASSYGGRGTEAFF,TGTGCCAGCAGCTACGGGGGGCGAGGCACTGAAGCTTTCTTT
-,TRBV5-4,-,TRBJ2-1,CASSLDVQGNEQFF,TGTGCCAGCAGCTTGGACGTCCAGGGGAATGAGCAGTTCTTC
once,TRBV7-2,-,TRBJ2-3,CASSLGRGLTDTQYF,TGTGCCAGCAGCCTAGGTAGGGGTTTGACAGATACGCAGTATTTT
-,TRBV12-5,TRBD1,TRBJ2-3,CASGWTGGEDTQYF,TGTGCTAGTGGCTGGACAGGGGGAGAAGATACGCAGTATTTT
-,TRBV6-4,TRBD1,TRBJ1-3,CASSEGTGEGNTIYF,TGTGCCAGCAGTGAGGGGACAGGGGAAGGAAACACCATATATTTT
-,TRBV30,-,TRBJ1-6,CAWSVSAPLHF,TGTGCCTGGAGTGTATCGGCACCCCTCCACTTT
-,TRBV2,-,TRBJ1-5,CASSEIGGDQPQHF,TGTGCCAGCAGTGAGATCGGGGGAGATCAGCCCCAGCATTTT
-,TRBV29-1,TRBD1,TRBJ2-7,CSAQKTGGYEQYF,TGCAGCGCCCAAAAGACAGGGGGCTACGAGCAGTACTTC
-,TRBV4-1,TRBD1,TRBJ2-1,CASSQDLGRGPNNEQFF,TGCGCCAGCAGCCAAGACCTGGGCAGGGGGCCTAACAATGAGCAGTTCTTC
-,TRBV18,-,TRBJ2-7,CASSPRGYTYEQYF,TGTGCCAGCTCACCGAGGGGGTACACCTACGAGCAGTACTTC
-,TRBV5-6,-,TRBJ1-5,CASSLGQSRPQHF,TGTGCCAGCAGCTTAGGACAGTCAAGGCCCCAGCATTTT
-,TRBV19,TRBD1,TRBJ1-2,CASSPEGQYTGYTF,TGTGCCAGTAGTCCCGAGGGACAGTATACCGGCTACACCTTC
-,TRBV7-2,TRBD2,TRBJ2-1,CASSILAGGDNEQFF,TGTGCCAGCAGCATACTAGCGGGGGGGGACAATGAGCAGTTCTTC
once,TRBV20-1,-,TRBJ2-7,CSAGLYYEQYF,TGCAGTGCTGGCCTGTACTACGAGCAGTACTTC
-,TRBV4-3,TRBD2,TRBJ2-1,CASSQAGGFNEQFF,TGCGCCAGCAGCCAAGCGGGGGGATTCAATGAGCAGTTCTTC
-,TRBV4-1,-,TRBJ1-5,CASSQDRRVNQPQHF,TGCGCCAGCAGCCAAGATCGCAGGGTAAATCAGCCCCAGCATTTT
-,TRBV10-1,-,TRBJ1-3,CASSDFATASGNTIYF,TGCGCCAGCAGTGATTTCGCGACAGCCTCTGGAAACACCATATATTTT
once,TRBV4-1,TRBD1,TRBJ2-1,CASSRPLKDRGEQFF,TGCGCCAGCAGCCGGCCACTAAAGGACAGGGGTGAGCAGTTCTTC
-,TRBV4-1,TRBD1,TRBJ1-2,CASSQIMGTGEGYTF,TGCGCCAGCAGCCAGATAATGGGGACAGGGGAAGGCTACACCTTC
-,TRBV4-1,-,TRBJ2-7,CASSPKQGYEQYF,TGCGCCAGCAGCCCGAAACAGGGTTACGAGCAGTACTTC